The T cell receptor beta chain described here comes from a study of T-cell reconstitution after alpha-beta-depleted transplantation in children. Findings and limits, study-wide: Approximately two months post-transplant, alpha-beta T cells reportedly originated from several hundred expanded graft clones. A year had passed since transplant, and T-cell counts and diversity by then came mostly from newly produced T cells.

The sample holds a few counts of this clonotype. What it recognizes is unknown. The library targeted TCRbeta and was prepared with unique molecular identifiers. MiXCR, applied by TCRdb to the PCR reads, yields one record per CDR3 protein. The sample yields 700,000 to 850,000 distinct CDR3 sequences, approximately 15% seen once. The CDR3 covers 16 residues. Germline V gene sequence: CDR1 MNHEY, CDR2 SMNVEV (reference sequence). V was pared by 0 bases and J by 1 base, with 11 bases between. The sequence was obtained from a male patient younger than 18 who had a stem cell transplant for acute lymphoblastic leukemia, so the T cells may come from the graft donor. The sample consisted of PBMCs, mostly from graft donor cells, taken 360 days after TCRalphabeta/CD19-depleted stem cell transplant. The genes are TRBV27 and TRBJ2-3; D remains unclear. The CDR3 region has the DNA TGTGCCAGCAGTTTATCGATTGGTCGGGGCACAGATACGCAGTATTTT. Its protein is CASSLSIGRGTDTQYF.